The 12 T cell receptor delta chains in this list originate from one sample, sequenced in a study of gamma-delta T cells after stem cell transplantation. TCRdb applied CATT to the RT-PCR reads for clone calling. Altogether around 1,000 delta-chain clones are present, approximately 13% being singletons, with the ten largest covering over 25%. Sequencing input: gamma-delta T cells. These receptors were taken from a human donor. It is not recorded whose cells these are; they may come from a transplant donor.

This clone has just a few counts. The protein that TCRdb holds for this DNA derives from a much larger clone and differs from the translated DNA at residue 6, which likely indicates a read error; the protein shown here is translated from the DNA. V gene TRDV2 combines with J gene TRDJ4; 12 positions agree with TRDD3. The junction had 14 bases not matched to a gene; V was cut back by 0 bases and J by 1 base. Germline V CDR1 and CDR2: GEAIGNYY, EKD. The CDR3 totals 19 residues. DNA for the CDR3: TGTGCCTGTGACACCACTTCCTCTGGGGGATACGGTGTCTACAGACCCCTGATCTTT. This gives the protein CACDTTSSGGYGVYRPLIF.

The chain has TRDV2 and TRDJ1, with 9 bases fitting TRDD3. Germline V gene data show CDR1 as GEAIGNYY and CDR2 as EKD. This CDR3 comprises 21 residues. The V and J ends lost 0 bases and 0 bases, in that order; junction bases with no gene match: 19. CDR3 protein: CACDTVSLGDTGGRYTDKLIF. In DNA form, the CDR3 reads TGTGCCTGTGACACCGTATCACTGGGGGACACCGGCGGTAGGTACACCGATAAACTCATCTTT.

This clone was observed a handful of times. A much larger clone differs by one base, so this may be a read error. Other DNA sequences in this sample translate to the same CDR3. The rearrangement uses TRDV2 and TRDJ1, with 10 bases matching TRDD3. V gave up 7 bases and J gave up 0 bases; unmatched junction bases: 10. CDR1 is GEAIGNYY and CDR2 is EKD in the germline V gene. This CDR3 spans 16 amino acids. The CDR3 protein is CACDGMLGDNTDKLIF. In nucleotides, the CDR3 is TGTGCCTGCGACGGCATGCTGGGGGATAACACCGATAAACTCATCTTT.

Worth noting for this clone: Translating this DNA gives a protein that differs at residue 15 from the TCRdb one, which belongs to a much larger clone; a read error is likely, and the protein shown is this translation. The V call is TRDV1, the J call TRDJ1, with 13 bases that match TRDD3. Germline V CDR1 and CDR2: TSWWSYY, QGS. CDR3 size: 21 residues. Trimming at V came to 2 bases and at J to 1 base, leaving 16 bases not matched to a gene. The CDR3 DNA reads TGTGCTCTTGGGGAAGCCTTCCCACTTTACTGGGGGATACGCGCCACCGATAAACTCATCTTT. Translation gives CALGEAFPLYWGIRATDKLIF.

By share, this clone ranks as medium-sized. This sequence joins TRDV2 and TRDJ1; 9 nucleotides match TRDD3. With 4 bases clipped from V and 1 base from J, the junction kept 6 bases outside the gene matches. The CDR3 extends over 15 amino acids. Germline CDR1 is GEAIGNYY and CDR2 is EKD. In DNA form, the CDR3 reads TGTGCCTGTGAACCACTGGGGGACCTCACCGATAAACTCATCTTT. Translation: CACEPLGDLTDKLIF.

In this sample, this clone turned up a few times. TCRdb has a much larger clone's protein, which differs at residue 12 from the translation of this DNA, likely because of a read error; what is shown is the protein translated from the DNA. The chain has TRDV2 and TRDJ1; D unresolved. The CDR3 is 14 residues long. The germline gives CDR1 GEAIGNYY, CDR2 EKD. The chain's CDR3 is CACDSVPRSDKPIF. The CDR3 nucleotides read TGTGCCTGTGACTCAGTTCCCCGAAGCGATAAACCCATCTTT.

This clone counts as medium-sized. This CDR3 reads CALGETRSYFRYWVTDKLIF. The DNA for the CDR3 is TGTGCTCTTGGGGAAACACGATCCTACTTTCGGTACTGGGTTACCGATAAACTCATCTTT. V is TRDV1 and J is TRDJ1; D is tentatively TRDD2 or TRDD3 (6 bases each). This CDR3 is built from 20 residues. The germline V and J ends were trimmed by 2 bases and 2 bases, with 27 bases remaining between them. CDR1 and CDR2 from the germline V gene are TSWWSYY and QGS.

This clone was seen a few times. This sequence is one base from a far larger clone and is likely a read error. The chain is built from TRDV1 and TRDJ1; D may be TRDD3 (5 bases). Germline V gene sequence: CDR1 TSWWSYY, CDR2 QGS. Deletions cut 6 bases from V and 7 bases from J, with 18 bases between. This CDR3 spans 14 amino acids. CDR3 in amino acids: CALGRGISHLKLIF. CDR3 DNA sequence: TGTGCTCTTGGACGAGGGATCTCTCACCTTAAACTCATCTTT.

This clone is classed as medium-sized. CDR3 amino acids: CACDALLGDTGDTDKLIF. As DNA, the CDR3 is TGTGCCTGTGACGCCCTTTTGGGGGATACTGGGGACACCGATAAACTCATCTTT. The chain has TRDV2 and TRDJ1, with 10 bases matching TRDD3. The CDR3 sequence is 18 residues long. Germline V gene sequence: CDR1 GEAIGNYY, CDR2 EKD. Trimming at V came to 3 bases and at J to 0 bases, leaving 12 bases not matched to a gene.

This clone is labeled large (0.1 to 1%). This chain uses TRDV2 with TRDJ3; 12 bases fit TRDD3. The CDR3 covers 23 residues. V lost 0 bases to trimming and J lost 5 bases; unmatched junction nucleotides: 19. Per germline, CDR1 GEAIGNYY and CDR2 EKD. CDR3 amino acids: CACDTAFAGGYVEAHRDTRQMFF. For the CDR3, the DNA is TGTGCCTGTGACACCGCGTTTGCTGGGGGATACGTTGAGGCGCACCGGGACACCCGACAGATGTTTTTC.

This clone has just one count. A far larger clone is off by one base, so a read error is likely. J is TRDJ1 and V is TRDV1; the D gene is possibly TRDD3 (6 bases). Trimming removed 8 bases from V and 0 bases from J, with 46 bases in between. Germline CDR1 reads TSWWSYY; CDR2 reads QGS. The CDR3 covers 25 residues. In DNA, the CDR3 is TGTGCTCTTAGGTCATCACCCGAGAGCTGGGGCGTCATATCCTGGATCTTCTCGTACACCGATAAACTCATCTTT. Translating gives CALRSSPESWGVISWIFSYTDKLIF.

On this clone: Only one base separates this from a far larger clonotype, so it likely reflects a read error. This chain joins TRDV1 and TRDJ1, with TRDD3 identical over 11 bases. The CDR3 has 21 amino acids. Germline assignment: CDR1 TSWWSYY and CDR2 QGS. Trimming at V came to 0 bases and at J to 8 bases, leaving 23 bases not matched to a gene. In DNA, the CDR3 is TGTGCTCTTGGGGAACTCGCCCCACTGGGTATTGCGCTGGGGGATACAGGCAAACTCATCTTT. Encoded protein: CALGELAPLGIALGDTGKLIF.